A selection of T cell receptor beta chains follows, all from one sample in a study of PD-L1 blockade in urothelial cancer. TCRdb's copy holds only in-frame clones and misses some; the assay was immunoSEQ multiplex PCR. Of more than 90,000 clones listed, approximately 89% are singletons. The sample was PBMCs, taken around atezolizumab (anti-PD-L1) treatment. The receptors were sampled from a man aged 60 to 69 with urothelial cancer. CDR3s include the opening cysteine and the closing phenylalanine or tryptophan. Fields, in order: J gene, V gene, D gene, clone size, CDR3 protein, CDR3 DNA. The D gene is left open where the match is weak. The size entry is marked missing in some rows and otherwise reads once, few, many or a size class.

>TRBJ2-7|TRBV4-3|-|-
CASSRGITYEQYF
TGCGCCAGCAGCCGAGGAATTACCTACGAGCAGTACTTC
>TRBJ2-7|TRBV5-8|-|-
CASSPAGFYEQYF
TGTGCCAGCAGTCCTGCCGGGTTTTACGAGCAGTACTTC
>TRBJ1-5|TRBV7-2|-|once
CASRRDGGFNQPQHF
TGTGCCAGCAGACGAGACGGGGGATTCAATCAGCCCCAGCATTTT
>TRBJ2-7|TRBV6-5|-|few
CASREGYEQYF
TGTGCCAGCAGGGAGGGTTACGAGCAGTACTTC
>TRBJ1-1|TRBV6-5|-|-
CASQTNTEAFF
TGTGCCTCACAGACGAACACTGAAGCTTTCTTT
>TRBJ2-3|TRBV5-4|TRBD1|-
CASSGRQGGSTDTQYF
TGTGCCAGCAGCGGCAGACAGGGTGGGAGCACAGATACGCAGTATTTT
>TRBJ2-7|TRBV18|-|-
CASSPMRVQSYEQYF
TGTGCCAGCTCACCAATGAGGGTCCAGAGCTACGAGCAGTACTTC
>TRBJ2-7|TRBV2|-|-
CASTLTRSYEQYF
TGTGCCAGCACTTTGACAAGATCTTACGAGCAGTACTTC
>TRBJ2-1|TRBV30|TRBD2|-
CAWSGSGSGRACEQFF
TGTGCCTGGAGCGGCTCAGGGAGCGGGAGGGCTTGTGAGCAGTTCTTC
>TRBJ1-4|TRBV4-1|-|-
CASSQGRSVSEKLFF
TGCGCCAGCAGCCAAGGACGGAGCGTGTCTGAAAAACTGTTTTTT
>TRBJ2-3|TRBV28|-|-
CASSLPAGTDTQYF
TGTGCCAGCAGTTTACCGGCGGGCACAGATACGCAGTATTTT
>TRBJ2-1|TRBV29-1|-|-
CSVGASMGNEQFF
TGCAGCGTTGGGGCTTCCATGGGCAATGAGCAGTTCTTC
>TRBJ1-6|TRBV5-6|TRBD1|-
CASSLGTGWDSPLHF
TGTGCCAGCAGCTTGGGGACAGGGTGGGATTCACCCCTCCACTTT
>TRBJ2-1|TRBV28|TRBD1|few
CASGKQGAIRNNEQFF
TGTGCCAGCGGAAAACAGGGGGCCATCAGGAACAATGAGCAGTTCTTC
>TRBJ1-3|TRBV6-5|-|-
CASSYSIRGTGNTIYF
TGTGCCAGCAGTTACTCAATTCGGGGAACTGGAAACACCATATATTTT
>TRBJ2-7|TRBV19|TRBD2|-
CASSPGTSREQYF
TGTGCCAGTAGTCCGGGGACTAGCCGCGAGCAGTACTTC
>TRBJ2-7|TRBV11-1|TRBD1|-
CASRSRQGSYEQYF
TGTGCCAGCAGAAGTAGACAGGGCTCCTACGAGCAGTACTTC
>TRBJ2-1|TRBV11-2|-|-
CASSTGQNNEQFF
TGTGCCAGCAGCACGGGACAAAACAATGAGCAGTTCTTC
>TRBJ1-2|TRBV7-3|TRBD1|-
CASSKAGTGGNSGGYTF
TGTGCCAGCAGCAAAGCAGGGACAGGAGGAAATAGTGGTGGCTACACCTTC
>TRBJ2-2|TRBV6-1|TRBD2|-
CASQSGGGTGELFF
TGTGCCAGCCAAAGCGGGGGAGGAACCGGGGAGCTGTTTTTT
>TRBJ2-1|TRBV7-6|TRBD2|once
CASSSVAGGQGGNEQFF
TGTGCCAGCAGCTCCGTAGCGGGGGGGCAAGGTGGGAATGAGCAGTTCTTC
>TRBJ2-3|TRBV30|TRBD2|-
CAWSGGAGTDTQYF
TGTGCCTGGAGCGGGGGGGCAGGGACAGATACGCAGTATTTT
>TRBJ1-2|TRBV5-1|TRBD1|-
CASSPQGQTNTF
TGCGCCAGCAGCCCGCAGGGACAGACCAATACCTTC
>TRBJ2-2|TRBV5-1|TRBD2|-
CASSLAAGVTGELFF
TGCGCCAGCAGCTTGGCAGCGGGGGTGACCGGGGAGCTGTTTTTT
>TRBJ2-1|TRBV28|-|-
CASSSLERRYYNEQFF
TGTGCCAGCAGTTCCCTTGAGCGGAGGTACTACAATGAGCAGTTCTTC
>TRBJ1-2|TRBV30|-|-
CAWNPAGKFPGYTF
TGTGCCTGGAATCCGGCAGGGAAGTTTCCGGGCTACACCTTC
>TRBJ1-2|TRBV19|TRBD1|-
CASSILDRAADGYTF
TGTGCCAGTAGTATTCTGGACAGGGCGGCGGATGGCTACACCTTC
>TRBJ1-1|TRBV18|-|-
CASSPQGNYDTEAFF
TGTGCCAGCTCACCTCAGGGGAATTACGACACTGAAGCTTTCTTT
>TRBJ1-6|TRBV5-8|-|-
CASTPGGDKFSPLHF
TGTGCCAGCACCCCGGGGGGGGACAAGTTTTCACCCCTCCACTTT
>TRBJ2-5|TRBV7-9|TRBD2|-
CASSLGEGRETQYF
TGTGCCAGCAGCTTAGGGGAGGGGAGAGAGACCCAGTACTTC
>TRBJ2-7|TRBV7-8|TRBD2|-
CASSSNILAAIEQYF
TGTGCCAGCAGCTCCAACATACTAGCGGCGATCGAGCAGTACTTC
>TRBJ2-3|TRBV4-2|TRBD2|few
CASSPNHLTSGRITDTQYF
TGTGCCAGCAGCCCCAACCACCTGACTAGCGGGAGGATCACAGATACGCAGTATTTT
>TRBJ2-5|TRBV30|-|-
CAWIVQGAETQYF
TGTGCCTGGATCGTACAGGGAGCGGAGACCCAGTACTTC
>TRBJ2-1|TRBV7-9|TRBD2|-
CASSSLGLAGGSSYNEQFF
TGTGCCAGCAGCTCGTTAGGACTAGCGGGAGGAAGCTCCTACAATGAGCAGTTCTTC
>TRBJ1-4|TRBV7-2|TRBD1|-
CASSLAGTGGSGEKLFF
TGTGCCAGCAGCTTAGCCGGGACAGGGGGTTCCGGTGAAAAACTGTTTTTT
>TRBJ2-2|TRBV7-2|-|-
CASSPHTGELFF
TGTGCCAGCAGCCCTCACACCGGGGAGCTGTTTTTT
>TRBJ2-7|TRBV4-2|TRBD2|-
CASSQSSLAGQTYEQYF
TGTGCCAGCAGCCAAAGCTCTCTAGCGGGCCAGACCTACGAGCAGTACTTC
>TRBJ2-2|TRBV2|TRBD2|-
CASSIAGGANTGELFF
TGTGCCAGCAGTATAGCGGGGGGCGCGAACACCGGGGAGCTGTTTTTT
>TRBJ2-7|TRBV7-2|TRBD1|-
CASSLGQGAFYEQYF
TGTGCCAGCAGCTTAGGACAGGGGGCGTTCTACGAGCAGTACTTC
>TRBJ2-7|TRBV29-1|TRBD2|-
CSVAGLAGEQYF
TGCAGCGTGGCGGGACTAGCGGGAGAGCAGTACTTC
>TRBJ2-5|TRBV6-5|-|-
CASSLTHQETQYF
TGTGCCAGCAGTCTGACACACCAAGAGACCCAGTACTTC